This T cell receptor (beta chain) was documented in a study of early T cells in non-severe SARS-CoV-2 infection. Germline assignment: CDR1 KGHSH and CDR2 LQKENI. Unmatched junction bases numbered 3, after V lost 1 base and J lost 5 bases. This CDR3 is built from 15 residues. TCRdb redid the calling of the 5' RACE reads with MiXCR, one entry per CDR3 protein. The table has roughly 80,000 distinct CDR3 sequences, roughly 9.4% seen once. The TCR was taken from an adult who was a healthcare worker with PCR-confirmed SARS-CoV-2 infection or an uninfected control (not recorded which). The chain employs TRBV18 and TRBJ2-5, with 11 bases matching TRBD2. The sequenced sample was whole blood. The CDR3, as DNA: TGTGCCAGCTCACCACGCACTAGCGGGAGTGAGACCCAGTACTTC. Protein: CASSPRTSGSETQYF.